One sample yielded the 12 T cell receptor beta chains listed below, sequenced in a study of T cell responses to AZD1222 COVID-19 vaccine. Generated by immunoSEQ multiplex PCR, the TCRdb table keeps only in-frame clones and is missing some. The repertoire consists of some 87,000 clones, with about 93% occurring once and the leading ten covering 4% to 6%. This specimen consisted of peripheral blood, obtained on day 0 of MenACWY control vaccination. The source is an adult in good health.

V usage is TRBV28 and J usage is TRBJ1-1, with D hard to call. The V gene lost 7 bases and the J gene lost 1 base, with 4 bases spanning the gap. The CDR3 loop spans 11 amino acids. Germline V CDR1 and CDR2: MDHEN, SYDVKM. The CDR3 DNA sequence: TGTGCCAGCAAGGCGAACACTGAAGCTTTCTTT. This gives the protein CASKANTEAFF.

This clone showed up just once. The V call is TRBV4-3, the J call TRBJ2-1, with 9 bases matching TRBD2. The CDR3 runs 17 residues. J gave up 10 bases and V 0 bases, and 13 bases lay outside the gene matches. Germline CDR1 LGHNA, CDR2 YSLEER. The CDR3 is CASSQEGGRGGIAEQFF. In nucleotides, the CDR3 is TGCGCCAGCAGCCAAGAAGGAGGGCGGGGGGGAATTGCAGAGCAGTTCTTC.

This clone was found a few times. CDR3 nucleotides: TGTGCCAGCAGTTATAAGTGGGGAAACCTCGGATACGAGCAGTACTTC. Amino acids: CASSYKWGNLGYEQYF. This chain joins TRBV6-2 or TRBV6-3 and TRBJ2-7; no firm D call. The CDR3 totals 16 residues. Germline V CDR1 and CDR2: MNHEY, SVGEGT. The V gene lost 3 bases and the J gene lost 4 bases, with 19 bases spanning the gap.

The V and J genes are TRBV15 and TRBJ1-6, with 8 bases identical to TRBD1. The CDR3 totals 14 residues. Germline V gene sequence: CDR1 LNHNV, CDR2 YYDKDF (reference sequence). V lost 5 bases to trimming and J lost 3 bases; unmatched junction nucleotides: 0. Here the CDR3 reads CATSGTGYNSPLHF. The CDR3 nucleotides read TGTGCCACCAGCGGGACAGGCTATAATTCACCCCTCCACTTT.

The chain uses TRBV28 and TRBJ1-6; unclear D gene. V dropped 9 bases and J dropped 0 bases, with 12 bases sitting between them. The CDR3 totals 15 residues. Germline-derived CDR1 and CDR2 are MDHEN and SYDVKM. DNA for the CDR3: TGTGCCAGTATACCCACAAGCTCCTATAATTCACCCCTCCACTTT. It codes for CASIPTSSYNSPLHF.

J is TRBJ2-7 and V is TRBV5-1, with TRBD1 matching 7 bases. This CDR3 region has 15 residues. The trim removed 1 base at V and 3 bases at J, leaving 7 bases unmatched. Germline V CDR1 and CDR2: SGHRS, YFSETQ. CDR3 DNA: TGCGCCAGCAGCTTGTCCCAGGGGGTATTCTACGAGCAGTACTTC. It translates to CASSLSQGVFYEQYF.

The J gene is TRBJ1-6, the V gene TRBV10-3; D gene unclear. V was trimmed by 6 bases and J by 9 bases, leaving 15 bases between them. Looked up from germline, CDR1 is ENHRY and CDR2 is SYGVKD. The CDR3 runs 14 residues. CDR3 sequence (DNA): TGTGCCATCAGCGACGGTCCCCTGCGTTCACCCCTCCACTTT. Protein: CAISDGPLRSPLHF.

The genes are TRBV19 and TRBJ2-2, with D unresolved. Germline V gene sequence: CDR1 LNHDA, CDR2 SQIVND (reference sequence). CDR3 length: 13 residues. The germline V and J ends were trimmed by 10 bases and 4 bases, with 13 bases remaining between them. The CDR3 sequence: CATQVGPTGELFF. CDR3 DNA: TGTGCCACGCAAGTAGGACCCACCGGGGAGCTGTTTTTT. Full variable domain (outside the CDR3, taken from reference TRBV19 and TRBJ2-2): DGGITQSPKYLFRKEGQNVTLSCEQNLNHDAMYWYRQDPGQGLRLIYYSQIVNDFQKGDIAEGYSVSREKKESFPLTVTSAQKNPTAFYLCATQVGPTGELFFGEGSRLTVL.

This clone was recorded once. The rearrangement links TRBV3-1 (or the pseudogene TRBV3-2) to TRBJ2-7; 7 positions match TRBD2. Germline CDR1 is LGHDT and CDR2 is YNNKEL (reference sequence). There are 15 residues in the CDR3. With V trimmed by 1 base and J by 4 bases, 7 bases remained unmatched. The CDR3 loop is CASSQGGLAVYEQYF. The DNA of the CDR3 is TGTGCCAGCAGCCAAGGTGGGCTAGCGGTTTACGAGCAGTACTTC.

This sequence joins TRBV6-5 and TRBJ2-7, with 8 bases matching TRBD1. Germline lookup yields CDR1 MNHEY and CDR2 SVGAGI. V lost 9 bases to trimming and J lost 3 bases; unmatched junction nucleotides: 10. The CDR3 sequence is 14 residues long. Here the CDR3 reads CARDMTGEDYEQYF. CDR3 coding DNA: TGTGCCAGGGACATGACAGGGGAGGACTACGAGCAGTACTTC.

The J gene is TRBJ2-1, the V gene TRBV4-3, with D perhaps TRBD1 or TRBD2 (5 bases each). The CDR3 extends over 15 amino acids. Trimming pared 0 bases from V and 6 bases from J, leaving 12 bases between. Germline V gives CDR1 LGHNA, CDR2 YSLEER. CDR3 amino acids: CASSQDEGYVNEQFF. The DNA of the CDR3 is TGCGCCAGCAGCCAAGATGAGGGGTACGTCAATGAGCAGTTCTTC.

The DNA for the CDR3 is TGCGCCAGCAGCTTGGAGTCCTTCAACACCGGGGAGCTGTTTTTT. This sequence encodes CASSLESFNTGELFF. The chain carries TRBV5-1 and TRBJ2-2; no reliable D call. Germline V lookup: CDR1 SGHRS, CDR2 YFSETQ. CDR3 length: 15 amino acids. Trimming left V 0 bases short and J 2 bases short, with 8 bases between.